The 6 T cell receptor beta chains listed next were all sequenced from one sample in a study of a mutant IDH1 vaccine in newly diagnosed glioma. Their cognate antigens are unknown. The data were produced by immunoSEQ multiplex PCR, yet TCRdb's version contains in-frame clones alone and is incomplete. The profile covers approximately 51,000 clones, with roughly 78% appearing a single time and 1.5% to 2% taken by the ten largest. Time point meaning: week 5, during vaccination. Every single dose of the vaccine, 300 ug of mutant IDH1 20-mer peptide, came with topical imiquimod. Sequenced material: PBMCs, taken from a glioma patient whose treatment included an IDH1 peptide vaccine. These receptor sequences come from a woman in her thirties or forties with glioma.

The rearrangement links TRBV7-6 to TRBJ2-1, with a possible D match to TRBD2 (6 bases). CDR1 is SGHVS and CDR2 is FNYEAQ in the germline V gene. V lost 4 bases and J lost 6, with 13 bases in between. The CDR3 loop spans 14 amino acids. In nucleotides, the CDR3 is TGTGCCAGCAGCTCACGACTAGACGGCAATGAGCAGTTCTTC. It is translated as CASSSRLDGNEQFF.

This CDR3 reads CASRRTGGFSGNTIYF. DNA for the CDR3: TGTGCCAGCAGAAGGACAGGGGGCTTCTCTGGAAACACCATATATTTT. The genes are TRBV14 and TRBJ1-3; 11 positions agree with TRBD1. Trimming at V came to 6 bases and at J to 0 bases, leaving 4 bases not matched to a gene. Germline-derived CDR1 and CDR2 are SGHDN and FVKESK. The CDR3 loop spans 16 amino acids.

The V call is TRBV5-4, the J call TRBJ1-4; a possible D gene is TRBD1 (6 bases). The CDR3 totals 15 residues. With 4 bases removed from V and 0 bases from J, the gap between germline ends came to 10 bases. Germline V CDR1 and CDR2: SGHNT, YYREEE (reference sequence). CDR3 sequence reads: CASSLDSATNEKLFF. The CDR3 coding sequence is TGTGCCAGCAGCCTGGACAGCGCAACTAATGAAAAACTGTTTTTT.

This chain links TRBV30 with TRBJ2-2, with D perhaps TRBD1 (5 bases). Looked up from germline, CDR1 is GTSNPN and CDR2 is SVGIG (reference sequence). The CDR3 covers 13 residues. Trimming stripped 5 bases from V and 2 bases from J, with 9 bases between. The CDR3 region is CAWDSLNTGELFF. The CDR3, as DNA: TGTGCCTGGGACAGCCTTAACACCGGGGAGCTGTTTTTT.

The chain carries TRBV25-1 and TRBJ2-2, with a tentative D call TRBD2 (5 bases). The germline V gene has CDR1 MGHDK and CDR2 SYGVNS. The CDR3 has 16 residues. V dropped 8 bases and J dropped 6 bases, with 22 bases sitting between them. CDR3 DNA sequence: TGTGCCAGCGGGGAGCCCCTGGTAGCGACGGCCGGGGAGCTGTTTTTT. Residues: CASGEPLVATAGELFF.

The rearrangement joins TRBV19 to TRBJ1-6; D remains unclear. The CDR3 contains 16 residues. Looked up from germline, CDR1 is LNHDA and CDR2 is SQIVND (reference sequence). V gave up 3 bases and J gave up 0 bases, with 9 bases separating them. The CDR3 protein is CASSISSRSYNSPLHF. As DNA, the CDR3 is TGTGCCAGTAGTATCTCGAGCCGCTCCTATAATTCACCCCTCCACTTT. Combining the CDR3 with reference TRBV19 and TRBJ1-6 gives the whole variable domain DGGITQSPKYLFRKEGQNVTLSCEQNLNHDAMYWYRQDPGQGLRLIYYSQIVNDFQKGDIAEGYSVSREKKESFPLTVTSAQKNPTAFYLCASSISSRSYNSPLHFGNGTRLTVT.